This TCR beta chain was sequenced in a study of cytomegalovirus exposure and HLA in healthy donors. General study findings and limits: Accurate HLA-A and HLA-B prediction from TCR beta sequences was reported for most subjects. What a later analysis showed was that several of the most significant clusters appeared linked to common viral pathogens.

Of note for this clone: Antigen specificity is unknown.

Germline CDR1 and CDR2: SGHKS and YYEKEE (reference sequence). The CDR3 length is 14 residues. Trimming pared 2 bases from V and 1 base from J, leaving 9 bases between. Primers: 60 Vbeta forward and 13 Jbeta reverse. Sequenced by immunoSEQ multiplex PCR; TCRdb stores in-frame clones only, minus some. The table records tens of thousands of clones, about 81% of them present only once. The clonotype was recovered from a man between 50 and 59 years old in good health and CMV-seropositive. What was sequenced was PBMCs. The V call is TRBV5-5, the J call TRBJ1-1, with D unclear. The CDR3 nucleotides are TGTGCCAGCAGCTTATCCCCTAAGAACACTGAAGCTTTCTTT. Protein product: CASSLSPKNTEAFF.